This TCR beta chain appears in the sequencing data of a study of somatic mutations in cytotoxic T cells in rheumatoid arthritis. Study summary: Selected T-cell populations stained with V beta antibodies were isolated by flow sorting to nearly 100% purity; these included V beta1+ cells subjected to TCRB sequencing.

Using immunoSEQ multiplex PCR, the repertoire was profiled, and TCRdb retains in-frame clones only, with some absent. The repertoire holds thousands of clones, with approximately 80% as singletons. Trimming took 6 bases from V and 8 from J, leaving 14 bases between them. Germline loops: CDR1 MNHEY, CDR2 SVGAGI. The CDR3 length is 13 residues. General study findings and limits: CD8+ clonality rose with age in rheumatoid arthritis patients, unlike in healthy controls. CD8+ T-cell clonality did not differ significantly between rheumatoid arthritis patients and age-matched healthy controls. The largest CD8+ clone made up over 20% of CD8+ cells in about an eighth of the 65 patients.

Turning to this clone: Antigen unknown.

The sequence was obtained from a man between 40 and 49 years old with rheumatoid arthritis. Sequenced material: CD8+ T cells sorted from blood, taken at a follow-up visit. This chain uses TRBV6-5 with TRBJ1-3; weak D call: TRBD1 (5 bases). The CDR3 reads CASSSGGGHTIYF. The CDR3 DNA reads TGTGCCAGCAGCTCCGGGGGGGGACACACCATATATTTT.